This T cell receptor beta chain originates from a study of OX40 agonist ivuxolimab in advanced cancers. On the study more broadly: Dose-escalation patients' cancers were hepatocellular carcinoma, melanoma, renal cell or head and neck cancer. Study-level points and caveats: At 0.1-3.0 mg/kg, partial responders had clonal expansion among the lowest observed. CD4+ and CD8+ blood T cells expanded clonally by week 6 at 0.1 to 3.0 mg/kg.

A word on this clone: The target antigen is unknown.

Profiled with immunoSEQ multiplex PCR; TCRdb holds only in-frame clones, not every one. Among 70,000 to 85,000 clones, approximately 83% were seen once, and the ten largest hold around 2%. The receptor was derived from an adult with an advanced solid tumor such as melanoma, head and neck, liver or kidney cancer. The sample consisted of CD4+ or CD8+ T cells sorted from blood, taken in a trial of the OX40 agonist ivuxolimab.

CDR3 sequence (DNA): TGTGCCAGCAGCCCTCCAAGAGGGGCTGATTCCCAGTACTTC. The encoded protein is CASSPPRGADSQYF. The rearrangement links TRBV27 to TRBJ2-5; D may be TRBD1 or TRBD2 (5 bases each). Germline assignment: CDR1 MNHEY and CDR2 SMNVEV (reference sequence). V gave up 6 bases and J gave up 9 bases, with 20 bases separating them. This CDR3 contains 14 residues.